This TCR beta chain was observed in a study of blood T cells in healthy people across ages. A J-beta primer mix and a sample-barcoded 5' primer were used in a second PCR of about 7 to 12 cycles. CDR3-containing paired-end reads numbering at least 2.5 million came from each sample. Each CDR3 protein gets one entry after TCRdb re-called the 5' RACE reads with MiXCR. The repertoire holds about 720,000 distinct CDR3 sequences, roughly 20% seen once, with roughly 22% in the top ten. About this clonotype itself: A clone one base away is much larger, so this may be a read error.

This CDR3 is 14 amino acids long. CDR1 and CDR2 (germline): SSHAT, FNYEAQ (reference sequence). Healthy Russian Caucasian donors spanned ages roughly 6 to 90 years. Whenever a sample was processed, at least 6 million PBMCs were isolated. The chain carries TRBV7-7 and TRBJ2-2; the D gene is possibly TRBD2 (5 bases). What was sequenced was blood. This clonotype was sampled from a man in his 70s in good health. In DNA, the CDR3 is TGTGCCAGCAGCGAAGGACTGAACACCGGGGAGCTGCTTTTT. Amino acid sequence: CASSEGLNTGELLF.